One sample yielded the 21 T cell receptor beta chains listed below, sequenced in a study of T-cell memory formation after mild COVID-19. MiXCR, run by TCRdb on the 5' RACE reads, gives a single entry per CDR3 protein. The profile shows 25,000 to 30,000 distinct CDR3 sequences, around 12% of them singletons. The sequencing input was PBMCs or a T cell subset sorted from them (not recorded which). These receptors originate from an adult woman who had mild COVID-19 (a few samples of this study predate the infection). Cell type and time point are not known.

The table lists this clonotype with many counts. The chain combines TRBV4-2 with TRBJ2-1, with a possible D match to TRBD1 (7 bases). The CDR3 extends over 19 amino acids. The germline V gene has CDR1 LGHNA and CDR2 YNFKEQ. The ends were cut back, 1 base at V and 2 bases at J, with 21 bases in the middle. In DNA form, the CDR3 reads TGTGCCAGCAGCCAAGTTAGGGCCCTTGGAGGGGGCACCTACAATGAGCAGTTCTTC. Translated, it gives CASSQVRALGGGTYNEQFF.

In its sample, this clonotype was seen many times. V usage is TRBV5-8 and J usage is TRBJ2-3; a weak D match, TRBD2 (5 bases). V lost 0 bases and J 6 bases, leaving 23 bases between the germline ends. The CDR3 spans 18 residues. Germline V gives CDR1 SGHTS, CDR2 YDEGEE. The CDR3 DNA is TGTGCCAGCAGCTTGGGAGCCGTGATCGGGGTTTCTTTGGATACGCAGTATTTT. This translates into CASSLGAVIGVSLDTQYF. Full variable domain (rest looked up from reference TRBV5-8 and TRBJ2-3): EAGVTQSPTHLIKTRGQQATLRCSPISGHTSVYWYQQALGLGLQFLLWYDEGEERNRGNFPPRFSGRQFPNYSSELNVNALELEDSALYLCASSLGAVIGVSLDTQYFGPGTRLTVL.

This clonotype came up many times. This rearrangement joins TRBV9 to TRBJ2-2; D may be TRBD1 (6 bases). The CDR3 runs 15 residues. In germline, CDR1 is SGDLS, CDR2 YYNGEE. V was trimmed by 4 bases and J by 0 bases, leaving 10 bases between them. CDR3 amino acids: CASSPQGSNTGELFF. The CDR3 nucleotides read TGTGCCAGCAGCCCGCAGGGGTCGAACACCGGGGAGCTGTTTTTT.

This clonotype has a count of ten or more. This chain links TRBV27 with TRBJ2-1, with D maybe TRBD2 (5 bases). The CDR3 loop spans 15 amino acids. The germline gives CDR1 MNHEY, CDR2 SMNVEV (reference sequence). Trimming left V 2 bases short and J 7 bases short, with 15 bases between. Written as DNA, the CDR3 is TGTGCCAGCAGTTTACTCCCAAGGACTGGGAATGAGCAGTTCTTC. It translates to CASSLLPRTGNEQFF.

This clonotype came up many times. The gene calls are TRBV24-1 and TRBJ2-1; possible D gene TRBD2, 7 bases. Germline V gene lookup returns CDR1 KGHDR and CDR2 SFDVKD. V lost 9 bases and J 4 bases, leaving 9 bases between the germline ends. The CDR3 contains 12 residues. CDR3 loop: CATAGAYNEQFF. The CDR3 DNA follows: TGTGCCACCGCGGGGGCTTACAATGAGCAGTTCTTC.

The table lists this clonotype with many counts. The chain employs TRBV5-1 and TRBJ2-1, with a weak D call TRBD1 (6 bases). Germline V lookup: CDR1 SGHRS, CDR2 YFSETQ. V gave up 4 bases and J gave up 9 bases, with 26 bases separating them. The CDR3 is made up of 17 amino acids. In nucleotides, the CDR3 is TGCGCCAGCAGCCGCCTGATACAGGGCGGAGGTAACAGTGAGCAGTTCTTC. Protein sequence: CASSRLIQGGGNSEQFF.

This clonotype has ten or more counts. The CDR3 DNA is TGTGCCAGCAGCCCTGTAGCGACCACAGATACGCAGTATTTT. Its translation: CASSPVATTDTQYF. The chain links TRBV7-2 to TRBJ2-3; possible D gene TRBD2, 5 bases. The V gene's germline CDR1 is SGHTA and CDR2 FQGNSA. CDR3 length equals 14 residues. V lost 5 bases, J lost 2 bases, and 11 bases lay in between.

This clonotype was recorded many times. CDR3 DNA: TGTGCCAGCAGCTTAGTGCGAGGAAGGGGGACCCAGTACTTC. Its protein product is CASSLVRGRGTQYF. The chain is built from TRBV7-9 and TRBJ2-5, with D possibly being TRBD1 (5 bases). V was trimmed by 1 base and J by 7 bases, leaving 13 bases between them. This CDR3 comprises 14 residues. The V gene's germline CDR1 is SEHNR and CDR2 FQNEAQ (reference sequence).

In its sample, this clonotype was seen many times. The chain combines TRBV28 with TRBJ2-7, with a possible D match to TRBD1 (5 bases). Germline assignment: CDR1 MDHEN and CDR2 SYDVKM. Trimming cost V 2 bases and J 2 bases, with 10 bases left between them. The CDR3 length is 14 residues. The CDR3 protein is CASSLTGTPYEQYF. CDR3 sequence (DNA): TGTGCCAGCAGTTTAACAGGTACCCCCTACGAGCAGTACTTC.

The sample holds many counts of this clonotype. V gene TRBV9 combines with J gene TRBJ2-6; no clear D. The CDR3 is made up of 14 amino acids. Germline V gene data show CDR1 as SGDLS and CDR2 as YYNGEE. V was pared by 5 bases and J by 4 bases, with 10 bases between. Written as DNA, the CDR3 is TGTGCCAGCAGTCGCGTGTCCGGGGCCAACGTCCTGACTTTC. It translates to CASSRVSGANVLTF.

Many counts were recorded for this clonotype. The gene calls are TRBV3-1 and TRBJ1-5, with D unresolved. Trimming shortened V by 3 bases and J by 1 base, and 10 bases separated the two germline ends. Germline assignment: CDR1 LGHDT and CDR2 YNNKEL (reference sequence). This CDR3 region has 15 residues. CDR3: CASSHGSGSNQPQHF. The CDR3 region has the DNA TGTGCCAGCAGCCATGGTAGTGGGAGCAATCAGCCCCAGCATTTT.

This clonotype has at least ten counts. The chain joins TRBV20-1 to TRBJ2-7; 14 bases are shared with TRBD2. V shed 6 bases, J shed 4 bases, and the junction held 11 bases outside the gene matches. The CDR3 consists of 16 residues. CDR1 DFQATT and CDR2 SNEGSKA come from the germline V gene (reference sequence). CDR3 sequence (DNA): TGCAGTGCGACGGGACTAGCGGGAGCAGCGGGTTACGAGCAGTACTTC. It codes for CSATGLAGAAGYEQYF.

This clonotype came up many times. This sequence joins TRBV12-3 or TRBV12-4 and TRBJ2-3, with D tentatively TRBD1 or TRBD2 (5 bases each). The CDR3 is made up of 13 amino acids. V shed 3 bases and J shed 3 bases, with 7 bases lying between them. The CDR3 bases are TGTGCCAGCAGTTTCGAGGGGACAGATACGCAGTATTTT. This sequence encodes CASSFEGTDTQYF.

This clonotype was seen a handful of times. This chain uses TRBV19 with TRBJ1-2; possible D gene TRBD1, 6 bases. Deletions cut 3 bases from V and 3 bases from J, with 11 bases between. Germline-derived CDR1 and CDR2 are LNHDA and SQIVND (reference sequence). This CDR3 comprises 14 residues. The CDR3 loop is CASSMQGKHYGYTF. The CDR3 bases are TGTGCCAGTAGTATGCAGGGGAAGCACTATGGCTACACCTTC.

This clonotype was seen many times. The chain joins TRBV19 to TRBJ1-2; D perhaps matches TRBD1 (6 bases). V lost 2 bases and J lost 4, with 11 bases in between. CDR3 length: 14 amino acids. From germline, CDR1 is LNHDA and CDR2 SQIVND (reference sequence). CDR3 sequence: CASSIPGQRYGYTF. CDR3 sequence (DNA): TGTGCCAGTAGTATACCCGGACAGCGCTATGGCTACACCTTC.

This clonotype was seen many times. V and J are TRBV2 and TRBJ2-6; possibly TRBD1 or TRBD2 for D (7 bases each). This CDR3 has 16 amino acids. Germline loops: CDR1 SNHLY, CDR2 FYNNEI. Trimming took 4 bases from V and 0 from J, leaving 10 bases between them. The CDR3 is CASSAGGASGANVLTF. DNA for the CDR3: TGTGCCAGCAGTGCAGGGGGGGCCTCTGGGGCCAACGTCCTGACTTTC.

This clonotype was detected many times. This chain connects TRBV5-8 to TRBJ2-4, with no clear D. Trimming stripped 5 bases from V and 3 bases from J, with 12 bases between. The CDR3 is 14 amino acids. Germline V CDR1 and CDR2: SGHTS, YDEGEE. The CDR3 is CASSDPFGKNIQYF. CDR3 in DNA: TGTGCCAGCAGTGACCCTTTTGGCAAAAACATTCAGTACTTC. The full variable domain, in which reference TRBV5-8 and TRBJ2-4 provide the parts outside the CDR3, is EAGVTQSPTHLIKTRGQQATLRCSPISGHTSVYWYQQALGLGLQFLLWYDEGEERNRGNFPPRFSGRQFPNYSSELNVNALELEDSALYLCASSDPFGKNIQYFGAGTRLSVL.

This clonotype has at least ten counts. At one boundary the junction diverges from the germline segment, which might be a read error. V usage is TRBV12-3 or TRBV12-4 and J usage is TRBJ1-2; D ambiguous. The CDR3 length is 9 residues. CDR3 region: CASTVHRPF. In nucleotides, the CDR3 is TGTGCCAGCACCGTCCATCGACCATTC.

This clonotype was observed at least ten times. V is TRBV7-9 and J is TRBJ2-7; 8 positions match TRBD2. The ends lost 5 bases at V and 1 base at J; junction bases unmatched: 10. The CDR3 totals 16 residues. The germline V gene has CDR1 SEHNR and CDR2 FQNEAQ (reference sequence). CDR3 coding DNA: TGTGCCAGCAGCCCGGCGGGGTTAGCGGGATCCTACGAGCAGTACTTC. Translation gives CASSPAGLAGSYEQYF.

This clonotype was observed at least ten times. The chain employs TRBV11-2 and TRBJ1-1; the D is unclear. The CDR3 totals 12 residues. Germline V gives CDR1 SGHAT, CDR2 FQNNGV. V gave up 5 bases and J gave up 5 bases, with 9 bases separating them. The CDR3 coding sequence is TGTGCCAGCAGCAGGGTGGCGACTGAAGCTTTCTTT. This translates into CASSRVATEAFF.

The sample holds many counts of this clonotype. V and J are TRBV12-5 and TRBJ2-4; possible D gene TRBD2, 6 bases. Trimming took 2 bases from V and 6 from J, leaving 23 bases between them. The CDR3 totals 18 residues. Germline values: CDR1 LGHNT, CDR2 FRNRAP. The DNA of the CDR3 is TGTGCTAGTGGTTTGATCCCAAACGGGCCGGGAGCCGGAAACATTCAGTACTTC. This gives the protein CASGLIPNGPGAGNIQYF.